Following are 32 T cell receptor beta chains from one sample sequenced in a study of memory CD4+ T cells and cytomegalovirus serostatus. Clones were sequenced by immunoSEQ multiplex PCR, and TCRdb holds only the in-frame ones, with some missing. The table records about 25,000 clones, around 75% of them present only once. Single viable CD3+CD4+CD8-CD45RO+ cells were sorted as the memory CD4+ T cells. Material for sequencing was memory CD4+ T cells from blood. Receptors originate from an adult in good health and CMV-seronegative.

The rearrangement uses TRBV30 and TRBJ2-2, with D unresolved. Per germline, CDR1 GTSNPN and CDR2 SVGIG (reference sequence). This CDR3 spans 14 amino acids. The V end was cut by 2 bases, the J end by 0 bases, with 7 bases between. The CDR3 bases are TGTGCCTGGAGTCCAGGTACGAACACCGGGGAGCTGTTTTTT. It yields the protein CAWSPGTNTGELFF.

This sequence joins TRBV7-2 and TRBJ1-2; 7 bases match TRBD1. Germline V gives CDR1 SGHTA, CDR2 FQGNSA. With V trimmed by 4 bases and J by 4 bases, 3 bases remained unmatched. This CDR3 is built from 13 residues. The CDR3, as DNA: TGTGCCAGCAGCTCTCGACAGGGCTATGGCTACACCTTC. Encoded protein: CASSSRQGYGYTF.

CDR3 nucleotides: TGTGCCAGCAGTTTTTGGCAGAATAATTCACCCCTCCACTTT. Its translation is CASSFWQNNSPLHF. The V and J genes are TRBV27 and TRBJ1-6, with D uncertain. V was pared by 3 bases and J by 5 bases, with 8 bases between. The CDR3 sequence is 14 residues long. Germline CDR1 and CDR2: MNHEY and SMNVEV (reference sequence).

This clone appeared a few times. The chain carries TRBV6-5 and TRBJ1-1, with D possibly TRBD1 on 5 matching bases. V was clipped by 4 bases and J by 0 bases, with 12 bases between them. This CDR3 region has 15 residues. Looked up from germline, CDR1 is MNHEY and CDR2 is SVGAGI. CDR3 region: CASSSGAFMNTEAFF. DNA for the CDR3: TGTGCCAGCAGTTCCGGGGCCTTCATGAACACTGAAGCTTTCTTT.

The rearrangement joins TRBV6-5 to TRBJ1-2; no clear D. The CDR3 has 12 amino acids. The V end lost 4 bases, the J end lost 4 bases, and 7 bases lay between the germline ends. In germline, CDR1 is MNHEY, CDR2 SVGAGI. CDR3 region: CASSSRSYGYTF. The DNA of the CDR3 is TGTGCCAGCAGTTCCAGGTCCTATGGCTACACCTTC.

The rearrangement uses TRBV2 and TRBJ2-3; D not resolved. The CDR3 is 14 residues long. V dropped 5 bases and J dropped 0 bases, with 9 bases sitting between them. Germline assignment: CDR1 SNHLY and CDR2 FYNNEI. The CDR3 DNA reads as TGTGCCAGCAGTAGGGATTCTAGCACAGATACGCAGTATTTT. Residues: CASSRDSSTDTQYF.

This chain links TRBV6-6 with TRBJ2-1; D perhaps matches TRBD1 (6 bases). V lost 6 bases and J 7 bases, leaving 10 bases between the germline ends. The CDR3 length is 12 residues. Looked up from germline, CDR1 is MNHNY and CDR2 is SVGAGI (reference sequence). CDR3 region: CASRRQENEQFF. The CDR3 region has the DNA TGTGCCAGCAGGCGACAGGAGAATGAGCAGTTCTTC.

In this sample, this clone turned up a few times. This chain joins TRBV19 and TRBJ1-1; 8 bases agree with TRBD1. Germline V CDR1 and CDR2: LNHDA, SQIVND (reference sequence). This CDR3 is built from 15 residues. V lost 3 bases to trimming and J lost 0 bases; unmatched junction nucleotides: 3. The CDR3 DNA sequence: TGTGCCAGTAGTATGGCAGGGGGCATGAACACTGAAGCTTTCTTT. As protein: CASSMAGGMNTEAFF.

This clone occurred a few times. Other nucleotide sequences in the sample specify the same CDR3. V gene TRBV2 combines with J gene TRBJ1-3; D not resolved. The V end lost 7 bases, the J end lost 0 bases, and 10 bases lay between the germline ends. Germline V lookup: CDR1 SNHLY, CDR2 FYNNEI. The CDR3 consists of 14 residues. This chain's CDR3 is CASTGAYSGNTIYF. The CDR3 bases are TGTGCCAGCACCGGCGCCTACTCTGGAAACACCATATATTTT.

For this clone: Sequence at one end of the junction differs from germline and may be a read error. The rearrangement uses TRBV28 and TRBJ1-4; TRBD1 matches 7 bases. The CDR3 consists of 12 residues. The germline V gene encodes CDR1 MDHEN and CDR2 SYDVKM. The CDR3 loop reads CASSLPPGTVKF. Here the CDR3 DNA reads TGTGCCAGCAGTTTACCTCCCGGGACAGTAAAATTT. Combining the CDR3 with reference TRBV28 and TRBJ1-4 gives the whole variable domain DVKVTQSSRYLVKRTGEKVFLECVQDMDHENMFWYRQDPGLGLRLIYFSYDVKMKEKGDIPEGYSVSREKKERFSLILESASTNQTSMYLCASSLPPGTVKFGSGTQLSVL.

As for this clone: The DNA is left out, because the CDR3 cannot be placed on it with certainty; the CDR3 is given as TCRdb lists it. The chain carries TRBV6-1 and TRBJ2-1; TRBD2 is the table's D call and was not checked against the DNA. Looked up from germline, CDR1 is MNHNS and CDR2 is SASEGT. Including both end residues, the CDR3 is 13 amino acids long. The CDR3 loop is CASSVGGGSRGFF.

V gene TRBV5-8 combines with J gene TRBJ1-1; TRBD1 might be the D (5 bases). Germline assignment: CDR1 SGHTS and CDR2 YDEGEE. Between the trimmed V and J ends, which lost 4 bases and 1 base, there was a span of 11 bases. The CDR3 runs to 14 residues. CDR3 sequence: CASSPGRANTEAFF. The CDR3 region has the DNA TGTGCCAGCAGCCCGGGACGGGCGAACACTGAAGCTTTCTTT.

This clone was recorded a few times. V usage is TRBV29-1 and J usage is TRBJ1-1; D is ambiguous. Trimming took off 0 bases at V and 5 bases at J, with 10 bases between the two ends. This CDR3 is 13 amino acids long. Germline CDR1 reads SQVTM; CDR2 reads ANQGSEA. This CDR3 is CSVEDYRGTEAFF. CDR3 in DNA: TGCAGCGTTGAAGATTACCGGGGAACTGAAGCTTTCTTT.

V is TRBV4-1 and J is TRBJ2-1, with 15 nucleotides matching TRBD2. J gave up 4 bases and V 10 bases, and 11 bases lay outside the gene matches. CDR1 and CDR2 (germline): MGHRA, YSYEKL. CDR3 length equals 17 residues. The CDR3 DNA reads TGCGCCACCAGGACTAGCGGGGGGGCCTCATGGTACAATGAGCAGTTCTTC. Amino acid sequence: CATRTSGGASWYNEQFF.

This clone was counted between two and nine times. The chain recombines TRBV6-6 with TRBJ2-5; TRBD2 is a possible D gene (5 bases). The CDR3 extends over 13 amino acids. The V and J ends lost 7 bases and 3 bases respectively, with 12 bases between them. CDR1 and CDR2 (germline): MNHNY, SVGAGI (reference sequence). CDR3 sequence reads: CASTLRAEETQYF. The CDR3 region has the DNA TGTGCCAGCACCCTGAGGGCGGAAGAGACCCAGTACTTC.

V and J are TRBV6-5 and TRBJ1-1; D is possibly TRBD1 (5 bases). Per germline, CDR1 MNHEY and CDR2 SVGAGI. V was shortened by 5 bases and J by 1 base, with 11 bases between the two germline ends. The CDR3 is 14 amino acids. This CDR3 is CASSRRVGNTEAFF. The CDR3 nucleotides read TGTGCCAGCAGTCGCAGGGTCGGGAACACTGAAGCTTTCTTT.

This rearrangement joins TRBV28 to TRBJ2-7, with D unclear. CDR3 size: 17 residues. Per the germline V gene, CDR1 is MDHEN and CDR2 is SYDVKM. Trimming stripped 4 bases from V and 2 bases from J, with 21 bases between. The DNA of the CDR3 is TGTGCCAGCAGTTCCCCTGGCGAGCCCAAGGGCCCCTACGAGCAGTACTTC. It yields the protein CASSSPGEPKGPYEQYF.

Only a few counts were recorded for this clone. V usage is TRBV2 and J usage is TRBJ1-4, with 9 bases that match TRBD1. The length of the CDR3 is 14 residues. The germline CDR1 and CDR2 sequences are SNHLY and FYNNEI. V lost 6 bases, J lost 7 bases, and 6 bases stayed unmatched. The CDR3 is CASREQGAGEKLFF. The CDR3, as DNA: TGTGCCAGCAGGGAACAGGGGGCAGGTGAAAAACTGTTTTTT.

This chain links TRBV7-2 with TRBJ1-5; D not certain. V shed 5 bases and J shed 0 bases, with 8 bases lying between them. The CDR3 contains 14 residues. Germline assignment: CDR1 SGHTA and CDR2 FQGNSA. CDR3 protein: CASSPKYSNQPQHF. Written as DNA, the CDR3 is TGTGCCAGCAGCCCTAAATATAGCAATCAGCCCCAGCATTTT.

Here the CDR3 DNA reads TGTGCCAGCAGCTTACATGGGGCGGGGGGCGGTCGGACCGGGGAGCAGTACTTC. It specifies CASSLHGAGGGRTGEQYF. This rearrangement joins TRBV7-2 to TRBJ2-7; 8 bases are a match to TRBD2. Losses at the gene ends were 2 bases for V and 7 bases for J; bases not matched to a gene: 19. Germline V gives CDR1 SGHTA, CDR2 FQGNSA. The CDR3 spans 18 residues.

The chain has TRBV5-6 and TRBJ1-1; TRBD1 agrees at 12 bases. The CDR3 sequence is 15 residues long. Trimming removed 2 bases from V and 6 bases from J; junction bases left unmatched: 5. CDR1 and CDR2 from the germline V gene are SGHDT and YYEEEE. CDR3 nucleotides: TGTGCCAGCAGCTTAACGGGACAGGGGGCCGCTGAAGCTTTCTTT. Translation: CASSLTGQGAAEAFF. Full variable domain (remainder filled in from reference TRBV5-6 and TRBJ1-1): DAGVTQSPTHLIKTRGQQVTLRCSPKSGHDTVSWYQQALGQGPQFIFQYYEEEERQRGNFPDRFSGHQFPNYSSELNVNALLLGDSALYLCASSLTGQGAAEAFFGQGTRLTVV.

The V gene is TRBV13, the J gene TRBJ2-7; TRBD2 matches 7 bases. Germline V gene data show CDR1 as PRHDT and CDR2 as FYEKMQ (reference sequence). V shed 5 bases and J 1 base; nucleotides not matched to a gene: 8. There are 15 residues in the CDR3. The DNA for the CDR3 is TGTGCCAGCAGCAAACACAGCGGGGAGTCCTACGAGCAGTACTTC. It translates to CASSKHSGESYEQYF.

The chain recombines TRBV11-2 with TRBJ2-7, with TRBD1 matching 10 bases. CDR3 length equals 15 residues. Germline CDR1 reads SGHAT; CDR2 reads FQNNGV. The trim removed 10 bases at V and 2 bases at J, leaving 11 bases unmatched. The CDR3 DNA sequence: TGTGCCACAAAACCTCCCGGGACAGGGGCCTACGAGCAGTACTTC. As protein: CATKPPGTGAYEQYF.

This chain connects TRBV6-5 to TRBJ2-7, with 11 bases identical to TRBD2. V lost 6 bases and J lost 5; bases outside the gene matches: 9. This CDR3 contains 15 residues. Germline CDR1 and CDR2: MNHEY and SVGAGI. The CDR3 sequence is CASSPGTSGFDEQYF. The CDR3, as DNA: TGTGCCAGCAGCCCCGGGACTAGCGGTTTCGACGAGCAGTACTTC.

This sequence joins TRBV7-8 and TRBJ2-1; 11 nucleotides align to TRBD2. Trimming at V came to 3 bases and at J to 9 bases, leaving 1 base not matched to a gene. Germline V gene lookup returns CDR1 SGHVS and CDR2 FQNEAQ. The CDR3 totals 13 residues. CDR3 sequence reads: CASSFLAGGEQFF. In nucleotides, the CDR3 is TGTGCCAGCAGCTTCCTAGCGGGGGGTGAGCAGTTCTTC.

The chain combines TRBV5-4 with TRBJ1-6, with D tentatively TRBD1 (6 bases). CDR3 size: 13 residues. Trimming left V 2 bases short and J 7 bases short, with 7 bases between. Germline-derived CDR1 and CDR2 are SGHNT and YYREEE (reference sequence). CDR3: CASSLQGNSPLHF. CDR3 in DNA: TGTGCCAGCAGCTTACAGGGCAATTCACCCCTCCACTTT.

The V and J genes are TRBV6-6 and TRBJ2-4; a weak D match, TRBD1 (6 bases). Trimming stripped 5 bases from V and 15 bases from J, with 14 bases between. The germline V gene encodes CDR1 MNHNY and CDR2 SVGAGI (reference sequence). The CDR3 spans 11 residues. DNA of the CDR3: TGTGCCAGCAGTGTAAACAGGGATTGGTACTTC. It encodes CASSVNRDWYF.

The chain combines TRBV5-6 with TRBJ1-5; 7 bases are shared with TRBD1. The trim removed 3 bases at V and 0 bases at J, leaving 6 bases unmatched. This CDR3 spans 16 amino acids. The germline V gene has CDR1 SGHDT and CDR2 YYEEEE. In nucleotides, the CDR3 is TGTGCCAGCAGCTCCGGGACAGACTATAGCAATCAGCCCCAGCATTTT. Its translation is CASSSGTDYSNQPQHF.

The CDR3 nucleotides are TGCGCCAGCAGCCAACTAGGGCCGTCGGGTGAAAAACTGTTTTTT. It translates to CASSQLGPSGEKLFF. The J gene is TRBJ1-4, the V gene TRBV4-3; D remains ambiguous. The germline V gene has CDR1 LGHNA and CDR2 YSLEER. The CDR3 totals 15 residues. The V end was cut by 2 bases, the J end by 7 bases, with 14 bases between.

In its sample, this clone was seen a few times. The chain combines TRBV7-8 with TRBJ1-5; D is perhaps TRBD1 (6 bases). This CDR3 contains 19 residues. The germline V and J ends were trimmed by 4 bases and 0 bases, with 22 bases remaining between them. Germline CDR1 is SGHVS and CDR2 is FQNEAQ. As DNA, the CDR3 is TGTGCCAGCAGCTCTCCTGTTGGGGGCGGGGGATATAGCAATCAGCCCCAGCATTTT. Its protein is CASSSPVGGGGYSNQPQHF.

V usage is TRBV4-1 and J usage is TRBJ1-4; D is uncertain. The V gene's germline CDR1 is MGHRA and CDR2 YSYEKL. The CDR3 spans 15 residues. V lost 0 bases and J lost 9, with 14 bases in between. The CDR3 bases are TGCGCCAGCAGCCAAGATCGGGGTCTCAGCAAAAAACTGTTTTTT. Protein: CASSQDRGLSKKLFF.

This clone was seen once. The CDR3 is CASSRGSTEAFF. CDR3 nucleotide sequence: TGTGCCAGCTCGAGGGGGAGCACTGAAGCTTTCTTT. This sequence joins TRBV18 and TRBJ1-1, with a weak D call TRBD1 (6 bases). The CDR3 extends over 12 amino acids. CDR1 and CDR2 from the germline V gene are KGHSH and LQKENI. Trimming removed 6 bases from V and 4 bases from J, with 9 bases in between.